What follows are 14 T cell receptor beta chains derived from one specimen sequenced in a study of blood T cell repertoires in COVID-19. Clones were sequenced by immunoSEQ multiplex PCR, and TCRdb holds only the in-frame ones, with some missing. The table has 150,000 to 200,000 clones, roughly nine tenths seen once. Sequenced: peripheral blood. The receptors here all came from a woman aged 60 to 75 with COVID-19, enrolled during active disease.

This CDR3 reads CAWSLNRGFNQPQHF. As DNA, the CDR3 is TGTGCCTGGAGTCTCAACAGGGGTTTCAATCAGCCCCAGCATTTT. This rearrangement joins TRBV30 to TRBJ1-5, with 7 bases fitting TRBD1. Germline V CDR1 and CDR2: GTSNPN, SVGIG (reference sequence). Trimming took 2 bases from V and 3 from J; bases not matched to a gene: 7. The CDR3 contains 15 residues.

The chain uses TRBV27 and TRBJ1-1, with D uncertain. Trimming cost V 5 bases and J 1 base, with 14 bases left between them. The CDR3 runs 15 residues. CDR1 and CDR2 from the germline V gene are MNHEY and SMNVEV (reference sequence). The CDR3: CASSIPTAGNTEAFF. CDR3 bases: TGTGCCAGCAGTATACCGACGGCAGGGAACACTGAAGCTTTCTTT.

J is TRBJ1-2 and V is TRBV5-4, with 9 bases fitting TRBD1. The J segment lost 0 bases and the V segment lost 4 bases, leaving 16 bases of the junction unmatched. The CDR3 runs to 19 residues. CDR1 is SGHNT, CDR2 YYREEE, per germline (reference sequence). The CDR3 loop reads CASSRGLWGTGPPNYGYTF. The CDR3 bases are TGTGCCAGCAGCCGTGGGTTGTGGGGGACAGGGCCTCCTAACTATGGCTACACCTTC.

In nucleotides, the CDR3 is TGTGCCAGCAGCCGGACTAGCGAGGTGAGAGAGCAGTTCTTC. Translating gives CASSRTSEVREQFF. The chain is built from TRBV7-2 and TRBJ2-1, with 9 bases that match TRBD2. CDR1 and CDR2 (germline): SGHTA, FQGNSA. V was clipped by 5 bases and J by 10 bases; unmatched bases: 9. The CDR3 length is 14 residues.

A single count supports this clone. The chain employs TRBV30 and TRBJ2-2, with D perhaps matching TRBD2 (6 bases). Trimming left V 3 bases short and J 3 bases short, with 11 bases between. The CDR3 totals 14 residues. Looked up from germline, CDR1 is GTSNPN and CDR2 is SVGIG (reference sequence). CDR3 sequence reads: CAWRTGSYTGELFF. Here the CDR3 DNA reads TGTGCCTGGAGAACCGGGAGCTACACCGGGGAGCTGTTTTTT.

The table lists this clone with a count of one. The CDR3 coding sequence is TGCGCCAGCAGTTCTGACAGGACCCGGGAGCAGTACTTC. Encoded protein: CASSSDRTREQYF. The rearrangement uses TRBV4-1 and TRBJ2-7, with D possibly being TRBD1 (6 bases). The CDR3 contains 13 residues. The germline gives CDR1 MGHRA, CDR2 YSYEKL. V lost 6 bases and J 7 bases, leaving 16 bases between the germline ends.

The J gene is TRBJ1-2, the V gene TRBV28; the match to TRBD1 covers 9 bases. Germline V gene sequence: CDR1 MDHEN, CDR2 SYDVKM. This CDR3 contains 14 residues. V was pared by 10 bases and J by 4 bases, with 10 bases of the junction left unmatched. CDR3 bases: TGTGCCACCCCCTCCGGGGACAGGGCCTATGGCTACACCTTC. Protein sequence: CATPSGDRAYGYTF.

The genes are TRBV18 and TRBJ1-6; tentative D call: TRBD1 (6 bases). Germline values: CDR1 KGHSH, CDR2 LQKENI. The CDR3 has 13 residues. The ends were cut back, 6 bases at V and 7 bases at J, with 10 bases in the middle. This CDR3 is CASSMDSNSPLHF. The CDR3 coding sequence is TGTGCCAGCTCGATGGACAGCAATTCACCCCTCCACTTT.

The rearrangement joins TRBV5-1 to TRBJ2-5; D is unclear. CDR1 is SGHRS and CDR2 is YFSETQ in the germline V gene. The V end was cut by 0 bases, the J end by 3 bases, with 9 bases between. This CDR3 comprises 14 residues. The CDR3 spells CASSLVVLEETQYF. The CDR3 DNA follows: TGCGCCAGCAGCTTGGTCGTCTTAGAAGAGACCCAGTACTTC.

J is TRBJ2-3 and V is TRBV7-2; D unresolved. CDR1 and CDR2 from the germline V gene are SGHTA and FQGNSA. Trimming shortened V by 6 bases and J by 3 bases, and 7 bases separated the two germline ends. The CDR3 is made up of 12 amino acids. In nucleotides, the CDR3 is TGTGCCAGCAGTTCCGGGACAGATACGCAGTATTTT. Its translation: CASSSGTDTQYF.

The J gene is TRBJ2-5, the V gene TRBV9, with 9 bases matching TRBD2. CDR1 and CDR2 from the germline V gene are SGDLS and YYNGEE. V shed 0 bases and J 0 bases; nucleotides not matched to a gene: 3. CDR3 length equals 16 residues. In DNA form, the CDR3 reads TGTGCCAGCAGCGTAGTTGCGGGAGGGAACCAAGAGACCCAGTACTTC. Translating gives CASSVVAGGNQETQYF. The full variable domain, completed using reference TRBV9 and TRBJ2-5, is DSGVTQTPKHLITATGQRVTLRCSPRSGDLSVYWYQQSLDQGLQFLIQYYNGEERAKGNILERFSAQQFPDLHSELNLSSLELGDSALYFCASSVVAGGNQETQYFGPGTRLLVL.

The chain couples TRBV25-1 to TRBJ2-2; possible D gene TRBD1, 5 bases. V lost 5 bases to trimming and J lost 5 bases, with 12 bases between them. Germline CDR1 MGHDK, CDR2 SYGVNS. The CDR3 extends over 14 amino acids. The CDR3 protein is CASSPGPWTGELFF. The CDR3 DNA reads TGTGCCAGCAGTCCAGGGCCGTGGACCGGGGAGCTGTTTTTT.

The gene calls are TRBV19 and TRBJ1-1; tentatively, D is TRBD1 (6 bases). This CDR3 is built from 12 residues. Germline lookup yields CDR1 LNHDA and CDR2 SQIVND (reference sequence). Trimming removed 9 bases at V and 0 bases at J, with 8 bases between. DNA for the CDR3: TGTGCCAGCGGACAGATGAACACTGAAGCTTTCTTT. This sequence encodes CASGQMNTEAFF.

This chain links TRBV18 with TRBJ2-7; D gene ambiguous. The CDR3 consists of 12 residues. The germline V and J ends were trimmed by 6 bases and 3 bases, with 9 bases remaining between them. Germline V gives CDR1 KGHSH, CDR2 LQKENI. The CDR3, as DNA: TGTGCCAGCTCCCCATTCAACTACGAGCAGTACTTC. This encodes CASSPFNYEQYF.